This T cell receptor beta chain comes out of a study of blood T cell repertoires in COVID-19. CDR1 is WNHNN, CDR2 SYGVQD, per germline (reference sequence). The trim removed 0 bases at V and 5 bases at J, leaving 7 bases unmatched. This CDR3 contains 16 residues. In the study's own analysis: The authors estimated nucleated cell counts from reference gene primer amplification. Here immunoSEQ multiplex PCR was the method, and the copy in TCRdb shows in-frame clones only, minus some. The DNA was the basis for D and trimming; V, J and clone size are from that table. The sample lists 350,000 or so clones, 80% to 90% seen once, with roughly 4.2% in the top ten. Clinical history as reported by participants underpinned cohort assignment.

This clonotype was sampled from a woman aged 35 to 49 with acute COVID-19. The sample was PBMCs or T cells enriched from blood (not recorded which). The chain links TRBV10-1 to TRBJ2-1; TRBD1 matches at 7 bases. CDR3 loop: CASSESPGQIHNEQFF. Written as DNA, the CDR3 is TGCGCCAGCAGTGAGTCTCCGGGACAGATCCACAATGAGCAGTTCTTC.